One sample yielded the 28 T cell receptor beta chains listed below, sequenced in a study of cytomegalovirus exposure and HLA in healthy donors. A multiplex PCR was run with 60 Vbeta primers and 13 Jbeta primers. Using immunoSEQ multiplex PCR, the repertoire was profiled, and TCRdb retains in-frame clones only, with some absent. The data contain 190,000 or so clones, around 83% of them seen just once; the ten biggest clones take up over 1.5%. Sequenced sample: PBMCs. The receptors shown here come from a man over 45 in good health and CMV-seronegative.

The CDR3 here is CASSLAGGETQYF. DNA for the CDR3: TGTGCCAGCAGCTTGGCGGGGGGGGAGACCCAGTACTTC. The J gene is TRBJ2-5, the V gene TRBV5-5; 8 positions agree with TRBD2. This CDR3 has 13 amino acids. Trimming at V came to 0 bases and at J to 5 bases, leaving 0 bases not matched to a gene. Germline values: CDR1 SGHKS, CDR2 YYEKEE (reference sequence).

The V and J genes are TRBV28 and TRBJ1-2, with D maybe TRBD1 (6 bases). V gave up 5 bases and J gave up 4 bases, with 23 bases separating them. The CDR3 extends over 17 amino acids. CDR1 is MDHEN, CDR2 SYDVKM, per germline. CDR3 bases: TGTGCCAGCAGTCCAGCCGACGTGGGGGCTAAGGGCTATGGCTACACCTTC. Its protein is CASSPADVGAKGYGYTF.

The rearrangement uses TRBV7-9 and TRBJ1-1; D unresolved. CDR3 length: 15 amino acids. Trimming removed 6 bases at V and 1 base at J, with 15 bases between. CDR1 SEHNR and CDR2 FQNEAQ come from the germline V gene (reference sequence). This CDR3 is CASSIRESENTEAFF. The DNA for the CDR3 is TGTGCCAGCAGTATTAGGGAGTCAGAGAACACTGAAGCTTTCTTT.

This rearrangement joins TRBV7-2 to TRBJ1-1, with TRBD1 identical over 9 bases. The length of the CDR3 is 16 residues. Trimming at V came to 3 bases and at J to 5 bases, leaving 10 bases not matched to a gene. Germline CDR1 reads SGHTA; CDR2 reads FQGNSA. The DNA of the CDR3 is TGTGCCAGCAGCTTGGACCCCGGGACAGGGAGAACTGAAGCTTTCTTT. This encodes CASSLDPGTGRTEAFF.

The V call is TRBV2, the J call TRBJ2-1, with D perhaps TRBD2 (6 bases). CDR1 and CDR2 (germline): SNHLY, FYNNEI. The CDR3 is 15 residues long. V shed 7 bases and J shed 6 bases, with 19 bases lying between them. CDR3 amino acids: CASILEGSGPNEQFF. The CDR3 DNA reads TGTGCCAGCATTCTGGAGGGGAGTGGGCCCAATGAGCAGTTCTTC.

V and J are TRBV19 and TRBJ2-7, with 10 bases that match TRBD2. J gave up 4 bases and V 5 bases, and 5 bases lay outside the gene matches. The CDR3 covers 14 residues. Germline V gene sequence: CDR1 LNHDA, CDR2 SQIVND (reference sequence). The CDR3 DNA reads TGTGCCAGTAGTGTCCGACTAGCGGGTTACGAGCAGTACTTC. Translating it yields CASSVRLAGYEQYF. Filled out from reference TRBV19 and TRBJ2-7, the complete variable domain reads DGGITQSPKYLFRKEGQNVTLSCEQNLNHDAMYWYRQDPGQGLRLIYYSQIVNDFQKGDIAEGYSVSREKKESFPLTVTSAQKNPTAFYLCASSVRLAGYEQYFGPGTRLTVT.

The chain couples TRBV1 to TRBJ2-1; the table's D call of TRBD2 was not tested on the DNA. TRBV1 is described as a pseudogene. The CDR3 runs to 17 residues. Written as DNA, the CDR3 is TGCACCAGCAGCCAGGCTTTTAGCCGTCCATCCTACAATGAGCAGTTCTTC. It yields the protein CTSSQAFSRPSYNEQFF.

This chain links TRBV9 with TRBJ2-3; a possible D gene is TRBD1 (5 bases). Germline assignment: CDR1 SGDLS and CDR2 YYNGEE. The V gene lost 0 bases and the J gene lost 2 bases, with 13 bases spanning the gap. CDR3 size: 16 residues. CDR3 bases: TGTGCCAGCAGCGTAGTGGGGCGAAGGTACACAGATACGCAGTATTTT. Encoded protein: CASSVVGRRYTDTQYF.

This chain connects TRBV6-5 to TRBJ2-3, with a tentative D call TRBD1 (5 bases). CDR3 size: 14 residues. V dropped 6 bases and J dropped 5 bases, with 15 bases sitting between them. Germline values: CDR1 MNHEY, CDR2 SVGAGI. The CDR3 here is CASSLQERGDTQYF. The CDR3 DNA is TGTGCCAGCAGCTTACAGGAAAGGGGAGATACGCAGTATTTT.

V usage is TRBV28 and J usage is TRBJ1-4; 10 nucleotides agree with TRBD1. Germline V gene sequence: CDR1 MDHEN, CDR2 SYDVKM. The CDR3 totals 14 residues. Trimming removed 7 bases from V and 8 bases from J; junction bases left unmatched: 7. CDR3 residues: CASTDRGLEEKLFF. In DNA, the CDR3 is TGTGCCAGCACTGACAGGGGGCTGGAAGAAAAACTGTTTTTT.

To note about this clone: The germline gene is not matched at one end of the junction; a read error may be the cause. Different DNA sequences within this sample yield the same CDR3. The chain links TRBV29-1 to TRBJ2-1; 9 nucleotides line up with TRBD2. This CDR3 is 15 amino acids long. Per germline, CDR1 SQVTM and CDR2 ANQGSEA. CDR3 DNA: TGCAGCGTCCTTTTGGCGGGAGGGGCCGCGGATGAGCAATTCTTC. Translating it yields CSVLLAGGAADEQFF.

This chain joins TRBV4-3 and TRBJ2-2; 7 bases line up with TRBD1. The germline gives CDR1 LGHNA, CDR2 YSLEER. The length of the CDR3 is 18 residues. V shed 2 bases, J shed 1 base, and the junction held 10 bases outside the gene matches. The CDR3 bases are TGCGCCAGCAGCCAATTCTCCGCTCGGACAGGGAACACCGGGGAGCTGTTTTTT. This translates into CASSQFSARTGNTGELFF.

J is TRBJ2-7 and V is TRBV7-6, with TRBD1 identical over 8 bases. There are 14 residues in the CDR3. The J segment lost 7 bases and the V segment lost 4 bases, leaving 9 bases of the junction unmatched. In germline, CDR1 is SGHVS, CDR2 FNYEAQ. CDR3: CASSYGQGFVEQYF. DNA for the CDR3: TGTGCCAGCAGCTACGGACAGGGTTTTGTGGAGCAGTACTTC.

To note about this clone: A junction boundary mismatches the germline segment, possibly from a read error. The V call is TRBV7-9, the J call TRBJ2-5; the match to TRBD2 covers 12 bases. The germline gives CDR1 SEHNR, CDR2 FQNEAQ (reference sequence). This CDR3 spans 14 amino acids. The CDR3 here is CSSLTSGGQETQYF. The CDR3 nucleotides are TGTTCCAGCTTAACTAGCGGGGGGCAAGAGACCCAGTACTTC.

The rearrangement links TRBV5-5 to TRBJ1-6; D is unclear. Germline CDR1 is SGHKS and CDR2 is YYEKEE (reference sequence). V was pared by 5 bases and J by 9 bases, with 12 bases between. There are 13 residues in the CDR3. CDR3 nucleotides: TGTGCCAGCAGTTTAGAAGGACTTTCACCCCTCCACTTT. It codes for CASSLEGLSPLHF.

The table lists this clone with a count of one. DNA of the CDR3: TGTGCCAGCAGCTTAAGCACTCTTAATGAAAAACTGTTTTTT. As protein: CASSLSTLNEKLFF. V is TRBV7-2 and J is TRBJ1-4; no firm D call. Trimming took off 2 bases at V and 4 bases at J, with 8 bases between the two ends. Germline CDR1 and CDR2: SGHTA and FQGNSA. The CDR3 loop spans 14 amino acids.

To note about this clone: Relative to the germline gene, one junction end is altered; a read error may explain this. The chain links TRBV6-5 to TRBJ2-1; TRBD1 matches at 10 bases. The CDR3 covers 15 residues. Per germline, CDR1 MNHEY and CDR2 SVGAGI. CDR3 sequence: CASSKDRGEYNDQFF. CDR3 bases: TGTGCCAGCAGCAAGGACAGGGGGGAATACAATGATCAGTTCTTC.

The rearrangement links TRBV6-8 to TRBJ2-1, with a tentative D call TRBD1 (6 bases). Germline V gives CDR1 MNHGY, CDR2 SAAAGT. The CDR3 runs to 13 residues. Trimming left V 0 bases short and J 10 bases short, with 10 bases between. CDR3 sequence: CASSYSMGTEQFF. The CDR3 coding sequence is TGTGCCAGCAGTTACTCGATGGGGACAGAGCAGTTCTTC.

The chain is built from TRBV6-5 and TRBJ1-4; possibly TRBD1 for D (5 bases). Per germline, CDR1 MNHEY and CDR2 SVGAGI. CDR3 length: 15 residues. Trimming cost V 2 bases and J 8 bases, with 15 bases left between them. The CDR3 reads CASSYLGQGSEKLFF. The CDR3 coding sequence is TGTGCCAGCAGTTACCTAGGACAAGGGTCGGAAAAACTGTTTTTT.

This clone showed up just a few times. J is TRBJ2-7 and V is TRBV2; 9 nucleotides agree with TRBD1. This CDR3 is 14 amino acids long. V shed 6 bases and J 3 bases; nucleotides not matched to a gene: 6. The V gene's germline CDR1 is SNHLY and CDR2 FYNNEI. CDR3 nucleotide sequence: TGTGCCAGCAGCACGGGACAGGGAGGCTACGAGCAGTACTTC. Translating gives CASSTGQGGYEQYF.

This clone was detected once. The J gene is TRBJ2-3, the V gene TRBV5-4; the match to TRBD1 covers 8 bases. V was pared by 3 bases and J by 4 bases, with 7 bases of the junction left unmatched. Germline CDR1 SGHNT, CDR2 YYREEE (reference sequence). This CDR3 contains 15 residues. The CDR3 here is CASSSGQGSSDTQYF. The CDR3 DNA is TGTGCCAGCAGCTCCGGACAGGGCTCGTCAGATACGCAGTATTTT. The complete variable domain, with remaining parts taken from reference TRBV5-4 and TRBJ2-3, reads ETGVTQSPTHLIKTRGQQVTLRCSSQSGHNTVSWYQQALGQGPQFIFQYYREEENGRGNFPPRFSGLQFPNYSSELNVNALELDDSALYLCASSSGQGSSDTQYFGPGTRLTVL.

CDR3 coding DNA: TGTGCCAGCAGCTCCGGACTGAACACCGGGGAGCTGTTTTTT. Residues: CASSSGLNTGELFF. The chain couples TRBV5-6 to TRBJ2-2; D is possibly TRBD2 (5 bases). Germline lookup yields CDR1 SGHDT and CDR2 YYEEEE. CDR3 length: 14 amino acids. Trimming removed 3 bases from V and 1 base from J, with 7 bases in between.

The V and J genes are TRBV28 and TRBJ1-3; TRBD1 matches 7 bases. Germline assignment: CDR1 MDHEN and CDR2 SYDVKM. The CDR3 loop spans 15 amino acids. V shed 6 bases, J shed 1 base, and the junction held 6 bases outside the gene matches. The CDR3 DNA is TGTGCCAGCAGGAAGGACAGGCCATCTGGAAACACCATATATTTT. Translation gives CASRKDRPSGNTIYF.

This clone appeared a few times. The chain links TRBV5-5 to TRBJ1-2, with 7 nucleotides matching TRBD1. V gave up 4 bases and J gave up 5 bases; unmatched junction bases: 8. The germline V gene encodes CDR1 SGHKS and CDR2 YYEKEE (reference sequence). The CDR3 length is 14 residues. The CDR3 region is CASSPFDRAYGYTF. Written as DNA, the CDR3 is TGTGCCAGCAGCCCTTTCGACAGGGCGTATGGCTACACCTTC.

The CDR3: CASSRETSGFTDTQYF. In DNA, the CDR3 is TGTGCCAGCAGCCGAGAGACTAGCGGTTTCACAGATACGCAGTATTTT. This chain links TRBV5-4 with TRBJ2-3; 9 bases line up with TRBD2. CDR1 and CDR2 (germline): SGHNT, YYREEE (reference sequence). The CDR3 consists of 16 residues. The V gene end was trimmed by 4 bases and the J gene end by 2 bases; junction bases not matched to a gene: 8.

This clone was seen a handful of times. V usage is TRBV7-2 and J usage is TRBJ1-6; 9 nucleotides agree with TRBD1. The CDR3 runs 14 residues. Losses at the gene ends were 4 bases for V and 6 bases for J; bases not matched to a gene: 1. Germline V gene lookup returns CDR1 SGHTA and CDR2 FQGNSA. DNA for the CDR3: TGTGCCAGCAGCTCGGACAGGGGTAATTCACCCCTCCACTTT. This gives the protein CASSSDRGNSPLHF.

J is TRBJ2-5 and V is TRBV6-5; possibly TRBD1 for D (5 bases). Per the germline V gene, CDR1 is MNHEY and CDR2 is SVGAGI. The CDR3 consists of 14 residues. Deletions cut 7 bases from V and 4 bases from J, with 16 bases between. The CDR3 region is CASTVYWGGETQYF. The CDR3 DNA is TGTGCCAGCACGGTATATTGGGGCGGAGAGACCCAGTACTTC.

The J gene is TRBJ2-2, the V gene TRBV6-1, with 7 bases aligning to TRBD1. In germline, CDR1 is MNHNS, CDR2 SASEGT. The V segment lost 3 bases and the J segment 7 bases; nucleotides outside the gene matches: 5. The CDR3 is made up of 14 amino acids. This CDR3 reads CASSDMTGIGELFF. The CDR3 nucleotides read TGTGCCAGCAGTGACATGACAGGGATCGGGGAGCTGTTTTTT.